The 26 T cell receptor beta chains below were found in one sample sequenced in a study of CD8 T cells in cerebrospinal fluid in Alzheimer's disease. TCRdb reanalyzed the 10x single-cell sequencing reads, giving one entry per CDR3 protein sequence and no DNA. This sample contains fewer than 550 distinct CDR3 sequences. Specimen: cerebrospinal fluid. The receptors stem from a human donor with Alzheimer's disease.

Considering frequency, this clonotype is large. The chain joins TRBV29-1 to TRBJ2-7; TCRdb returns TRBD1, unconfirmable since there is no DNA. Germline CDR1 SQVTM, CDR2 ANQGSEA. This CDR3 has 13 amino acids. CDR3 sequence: CSVGAGTGWEQYF.

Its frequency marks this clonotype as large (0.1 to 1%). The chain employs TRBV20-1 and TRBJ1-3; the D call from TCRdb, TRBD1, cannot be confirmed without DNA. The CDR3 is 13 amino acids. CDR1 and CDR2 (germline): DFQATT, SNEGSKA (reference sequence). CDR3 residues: CSAGTVQGNTIYF.

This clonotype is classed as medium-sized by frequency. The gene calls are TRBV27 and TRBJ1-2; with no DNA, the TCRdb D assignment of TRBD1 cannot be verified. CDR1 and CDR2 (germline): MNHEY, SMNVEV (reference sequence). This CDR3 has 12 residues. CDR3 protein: CASRGDFYGYTF.

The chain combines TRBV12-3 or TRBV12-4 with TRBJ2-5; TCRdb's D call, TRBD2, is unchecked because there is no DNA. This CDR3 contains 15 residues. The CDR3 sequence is CASSYNSGGGETQYF.

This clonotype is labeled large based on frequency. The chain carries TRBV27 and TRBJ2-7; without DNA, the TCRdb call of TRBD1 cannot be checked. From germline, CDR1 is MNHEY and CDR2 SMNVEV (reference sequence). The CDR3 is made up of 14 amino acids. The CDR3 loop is CASSYGTGDYEQYF.

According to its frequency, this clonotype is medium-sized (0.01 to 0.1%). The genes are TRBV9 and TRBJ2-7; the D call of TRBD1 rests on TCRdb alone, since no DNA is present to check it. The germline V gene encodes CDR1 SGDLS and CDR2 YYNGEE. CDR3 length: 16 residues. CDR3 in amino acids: CASSEGGTGGGYEQYF.

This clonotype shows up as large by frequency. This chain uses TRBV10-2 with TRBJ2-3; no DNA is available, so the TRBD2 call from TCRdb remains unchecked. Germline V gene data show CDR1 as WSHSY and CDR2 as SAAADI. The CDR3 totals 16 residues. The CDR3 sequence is CASRAGGAGVTDTQYF.

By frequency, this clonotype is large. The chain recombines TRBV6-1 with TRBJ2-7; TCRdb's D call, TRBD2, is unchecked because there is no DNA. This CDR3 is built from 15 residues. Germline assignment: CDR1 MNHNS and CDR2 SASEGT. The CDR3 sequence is CASSERLAGGYEQYF.

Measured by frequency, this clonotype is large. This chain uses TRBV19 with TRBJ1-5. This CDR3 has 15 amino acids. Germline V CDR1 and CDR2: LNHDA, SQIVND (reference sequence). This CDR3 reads CASSPTANSNQPQHF. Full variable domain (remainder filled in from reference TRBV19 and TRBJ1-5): DGGITQSPKYLFRKEGQNVTLSCEQNLNHDAMYWYRQDPGQGLRLIYYSQIVNDFQKGDIAEGYSVSREKKESFPLTVTSAQKNPTAFYLCASSPTANSNQPQHFGDGTRLSIL.

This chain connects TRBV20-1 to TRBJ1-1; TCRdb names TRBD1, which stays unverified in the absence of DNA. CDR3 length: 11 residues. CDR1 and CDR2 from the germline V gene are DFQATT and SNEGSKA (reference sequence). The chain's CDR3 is CSASFQRGVFF.

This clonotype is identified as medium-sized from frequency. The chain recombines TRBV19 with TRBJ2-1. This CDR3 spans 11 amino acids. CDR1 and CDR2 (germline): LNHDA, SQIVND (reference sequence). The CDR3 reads CASNDGLKQFF.

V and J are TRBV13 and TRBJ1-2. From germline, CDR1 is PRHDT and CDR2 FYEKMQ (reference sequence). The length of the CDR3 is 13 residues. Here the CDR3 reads CASSLDWREGYTF.

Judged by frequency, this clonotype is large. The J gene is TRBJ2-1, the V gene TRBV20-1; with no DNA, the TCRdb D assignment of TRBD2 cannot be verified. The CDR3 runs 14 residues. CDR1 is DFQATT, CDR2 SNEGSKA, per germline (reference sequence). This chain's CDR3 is CSATSTSGENEQFF.

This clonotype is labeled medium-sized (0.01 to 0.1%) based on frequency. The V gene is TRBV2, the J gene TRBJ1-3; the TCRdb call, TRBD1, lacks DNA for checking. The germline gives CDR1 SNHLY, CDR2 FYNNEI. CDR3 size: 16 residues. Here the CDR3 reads CASSEGTGNSGNTIYF.

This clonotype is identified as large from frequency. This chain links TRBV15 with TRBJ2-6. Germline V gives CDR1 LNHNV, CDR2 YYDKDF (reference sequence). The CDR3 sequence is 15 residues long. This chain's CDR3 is CATSPRISGANVLTF.

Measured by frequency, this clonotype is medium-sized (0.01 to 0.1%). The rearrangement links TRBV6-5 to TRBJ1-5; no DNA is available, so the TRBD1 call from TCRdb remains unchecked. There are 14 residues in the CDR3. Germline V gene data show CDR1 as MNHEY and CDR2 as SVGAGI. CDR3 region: CASSGGHPNQPQHF.

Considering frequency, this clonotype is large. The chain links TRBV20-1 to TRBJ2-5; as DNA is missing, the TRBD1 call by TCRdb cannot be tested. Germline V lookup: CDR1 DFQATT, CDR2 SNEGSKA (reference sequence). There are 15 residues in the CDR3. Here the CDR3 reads CSARDLAGAKETQYF.

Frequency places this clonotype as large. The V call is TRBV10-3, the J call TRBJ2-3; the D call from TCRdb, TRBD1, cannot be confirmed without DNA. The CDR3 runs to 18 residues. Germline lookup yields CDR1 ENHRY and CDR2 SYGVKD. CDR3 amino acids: CAIRGTATSRPITDTQYF.

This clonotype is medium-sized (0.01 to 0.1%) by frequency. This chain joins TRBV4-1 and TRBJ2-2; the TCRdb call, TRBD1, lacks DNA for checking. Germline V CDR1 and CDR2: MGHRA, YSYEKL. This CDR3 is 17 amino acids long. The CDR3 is CASSLATGTTNTGELFF.

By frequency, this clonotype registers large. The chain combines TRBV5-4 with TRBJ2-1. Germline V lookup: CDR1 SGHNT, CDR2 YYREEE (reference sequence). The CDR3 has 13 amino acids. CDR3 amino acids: CASSLARGNEQFF.

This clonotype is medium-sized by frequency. The CDR3 region is CASLIQGNTIYF. The rearrangement uses TRBV18 and TRBJ1-3. CDR1 is KGHSH, CDR2 LQKENI, per germline. This CDR3 region has 12 residues. Together with reference TRBV18 and TRBJ1-3, the CDR3 gives the full variable domain: NAGVMQNPRHLVRRRGQEARLRCSPMKGHSHVYWYRQLPEEGLKFMVYLQKENIIDESGMPKERFSAEFPKEGPSILRIQQVVRGDSAAYFCASLIQGNTIYFGEGSWLTVV.

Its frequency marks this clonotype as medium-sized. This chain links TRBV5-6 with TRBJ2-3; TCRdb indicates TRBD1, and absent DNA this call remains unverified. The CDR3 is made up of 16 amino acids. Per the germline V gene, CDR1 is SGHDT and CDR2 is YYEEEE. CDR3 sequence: CASSLRGGQGTDTQYF.

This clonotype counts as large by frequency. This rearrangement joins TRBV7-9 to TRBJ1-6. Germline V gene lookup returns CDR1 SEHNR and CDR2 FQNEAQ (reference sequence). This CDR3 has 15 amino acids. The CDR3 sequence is CASDAETVGISPLHF.

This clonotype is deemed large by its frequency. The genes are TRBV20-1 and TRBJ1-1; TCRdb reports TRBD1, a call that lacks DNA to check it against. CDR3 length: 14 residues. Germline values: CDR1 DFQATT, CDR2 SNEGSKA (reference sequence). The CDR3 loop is CSAREGVQNTEAFF.

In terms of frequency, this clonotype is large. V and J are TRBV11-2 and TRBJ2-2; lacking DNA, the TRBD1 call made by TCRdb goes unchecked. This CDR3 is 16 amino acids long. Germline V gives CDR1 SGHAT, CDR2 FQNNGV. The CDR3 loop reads CASSSFGGSPTGELFF.

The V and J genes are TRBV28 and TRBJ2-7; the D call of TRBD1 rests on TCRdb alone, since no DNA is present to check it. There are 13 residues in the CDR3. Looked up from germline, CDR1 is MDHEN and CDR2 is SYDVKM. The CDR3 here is CASRTGSPYEQYF.